The present T cell receptor (beta chain) was sequenced within a study of blood T cell repertoires in COVID-19. The wider study: Samples came from the United States, Italy and Spain, spanning acute and convalescent COVID-19. Sources were T cells, B-cell-depleted T cells, or PBMCs; the material itself was cDNA or gDNA.

The J segment lost 2 bases and the V segment lost 0 bases, leaving 0 bases of the junction unmatched. The CDR3 covers 15 residues. Germline V CDR1 and CDR2: MDHEN, SYDVKM. Profiled with immunoSEQ multiplex PCR; TCRdb holds only in-frame clones, not every one. The data show about 300,000 clones, about nine tenths seen once. V and J are TRBV28 and TRBJ2-7, with 11 bases fitting TRBD1. Sequenced sample: PBMCs or T cells enriched from blood (not recorded which). The sequence was collected from a woman under 30 who had recovered from COVID-19. CDR3 DNA sequence: TGTGCCAGCAGTTTATGGGGACAGGGGGCCTACGAGCAGTACTTC. Translated: CASSLWGQGAYEQYF.